These T cell receptor beta chains were read from a single sample in a study of shared clonotypes between healthy human individuals. Clones were read by immunoSEQ multiplex PCR, and TCRdb kept only the in-frame ones, dropping some. The sample includes 450,000 to 500,000 clones, 81% of them seen just once. The sample comprised PBMCs. The receptors originated from a woman in her thirties or forties in good health. Some clones in this sample may be carry-over from other donors' samples. Both conserved end residues are part of each CDR3. The order of the fields is D gene, clone size, J gene, V gene, CDR3 DNA, CDR3 protein. The D gene is left open where the match is weak. Size values are once, few and many counts, or a class for expanded clones, and some rows have none.

d_call: -; clone_size: -; j_call: TRBJ2-2; v_call: TRBV6-4; cdr3_nt: TGTGCCAGCAGTGTCAACAGGGACACCGGGGAGCTGTTTTTT; cdr3_aa: CASSVNRDTGELFF
d_call: -; clone_size: once; j_call: TRBJ2-3; v_call: TRBV5-4; cdr3_nt: TGTGCCAGCAGCTTGGATAGCGCCAAGGCGGCAGATACGCAGTATTTT; cdr3_aa: CASSLDSAKAADTQYF
d_call: TRBD1; clone_size: -; j_call: TRBJ2-2; v_call: TRBV15; cdr3_nt: TGTGCCACCAGCAGAGATCTTGGAGACAGGGACACCGGGGAGCTGTTTTTT; cdr3_aa: CATSRDLGDRDTGELFF
d_call: -; clone_size: -; j_call: TRBJ1-5; v_call: TRBV29-1; cdr3_nt: TGCAGCGTTGGGAATGGCAGGAATCAGCCCCAGCATTTT; cdr3_aa: CSVGNGRNQPQHF
d_call: TRBD1; clone_size: -; j_call: TRBJ2-7; v_call: TRBV29-1; cdr3_nt: TGCAGCGTTCGACAGGGGGCCTACGAGCAGTACTTC; cdr3_aa: CSVRQGAYEQYF
d_call: -; clone_size: -; j_call: TRBJ1-2; v_call: TRBV5-1; cdr3_nt: TGCGCCAGCAGCTTGTCACAGGGAGAGCCCTATGGCTACACCTTC; cdr3_aa: CASSLSQGEPYGYTF
d_call: -; clone_size: once; j_call: TRBJ1-1; v_call: TRBV5-1; cdr3_nt: TGCGCCAGCAGCCCCGTGGGAGCTAACACTGAAGCTTTCTTT; cdr3_aa: CASSPVGANTEAFF
d_call: -; clone_size: -; j_call: TRBJ2-3; v_call: TRBV7-8; cdr3_nt: TGTGCCAGCAGCTTAGGGGTCCCACTATGGGCGCAGTATTTT; cdr3_aa: CASSLGVPLWAQYF
d_call: -; clone_size: -; j_call: TRBJ2-7; v_call: TRBV19; cdr3_nt: TGTGCCACACGGCAGTCCCCCACCTACGAGCAGTACTTC; cdr3_aa: CATRQSPTYEQYF
d_call: TRBD1; clone_size: -; j_call: TRBJ2-7; v_call: TRBV30; cdr3_nt: TGTGCCTGGAGTGATCAGGGGGAAGGGGTGCAGTACTTC; cdr3_aa: CAWSDQGEGVQYF
d_call: -; clone_size: -; j_call: TRBJ2-1; v_call: TRBV27; cdr3_nt: TGTGCCAGCAGCCCCCAACTAGCACAGGGTGAGCAGTTCTTC; cdr3_aa: CASSPQLAQGEQFF
d_call: TRBD1; clone_size: few; j_call: TRBJ1-2; v_call: TRBV28; cdr3_nt: TGTGCCAGCAGTCGGACAGGGAATAACTATGGCTACACCTTC; cdr3_aa: CASSRTGNNYGYTF
d_call: TRBD1; clone_size: -; j_call: TRBJ2-4; v_call: TRBV7-9; cdr3_nt: TGTGCCAGCAGCTTATCCAGGGGGCTAGCCAAAAACATTCAGTACTTC; cdr3_aa: CASSLSRGLAKNIQYF
d_call: TRBD1; clone_size: -; j_call: TRBJ1-2; v_call: TRBV28; cdr3_nt: TGTGCCAGCAGTTTTCAGGGGGAAGGTTATGGCTACACCTTC; cdr3_aa: CASSFQGEGYGYTF
d_call: TRBD2; clone_size: -; j_call: TRBJ2-1; v_call: TRBV4-2; cdr3_nt: TGTGCCAGCAGTCGTATAGCGGGAGGTCACAATGAGCAGTTCTTC; cdr3_aa: CASSRIAGGHNEQFF
d_call: TRBD1; clone_size: many; j_call: TRBJ2-7; v_call: TRBV29-1; cdr3_nt: TGCAGCGTTCGGGGATTTACAGGGGACGAGCAGTACTTC; cdr3_aa: CSVRGFTGDEQYF